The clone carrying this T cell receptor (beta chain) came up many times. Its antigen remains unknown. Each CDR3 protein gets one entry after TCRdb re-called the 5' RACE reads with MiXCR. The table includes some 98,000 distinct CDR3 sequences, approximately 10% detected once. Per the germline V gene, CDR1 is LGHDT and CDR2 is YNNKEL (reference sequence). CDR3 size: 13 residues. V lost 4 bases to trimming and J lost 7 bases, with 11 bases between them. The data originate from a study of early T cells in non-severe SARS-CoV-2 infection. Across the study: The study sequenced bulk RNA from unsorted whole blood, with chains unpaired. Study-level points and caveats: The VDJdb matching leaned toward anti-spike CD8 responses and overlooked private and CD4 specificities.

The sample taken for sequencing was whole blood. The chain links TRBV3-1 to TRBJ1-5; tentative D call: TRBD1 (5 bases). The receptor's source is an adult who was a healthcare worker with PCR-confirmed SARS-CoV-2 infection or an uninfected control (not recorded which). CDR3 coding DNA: TGTGCCAGCAGCCCGATCAGGGAACAGCCCCAGCATTTT. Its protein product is CASSPIREQPQHF.